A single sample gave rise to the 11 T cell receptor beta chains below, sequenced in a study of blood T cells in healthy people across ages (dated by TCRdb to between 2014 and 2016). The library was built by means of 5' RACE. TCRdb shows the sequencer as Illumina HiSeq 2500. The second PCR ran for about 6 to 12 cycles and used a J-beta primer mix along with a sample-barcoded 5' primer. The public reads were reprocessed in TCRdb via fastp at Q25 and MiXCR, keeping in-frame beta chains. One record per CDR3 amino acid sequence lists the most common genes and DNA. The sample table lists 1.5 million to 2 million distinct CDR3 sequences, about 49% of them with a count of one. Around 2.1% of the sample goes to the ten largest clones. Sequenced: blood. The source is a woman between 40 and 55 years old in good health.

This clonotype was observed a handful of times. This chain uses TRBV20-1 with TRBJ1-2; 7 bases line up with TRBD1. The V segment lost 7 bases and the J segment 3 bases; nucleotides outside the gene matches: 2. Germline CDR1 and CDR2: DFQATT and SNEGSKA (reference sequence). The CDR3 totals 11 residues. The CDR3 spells CSGDSYYGYTF. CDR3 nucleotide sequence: TGCAGTGGGGACAGCTACTATGGCTACACCTTC.

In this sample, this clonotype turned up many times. CDR3 region: CASSPTGGYEQYF. As DNA, the CDR3 is TGTGCCAGCAGTCCGACAGGGGGCTACGAGCAGTACTTC. The J gene is TRBJ2-7, the V gene TRBV28; 9 bases are shared with TRBD1. This CDR3 comprises 13 residues. Germline assignment: CDR1 MDHEN and CDR2 SYDVKM. The V and J ends lost 5 bases and 3 bases, in that order; junction bases with no gene match: 2.

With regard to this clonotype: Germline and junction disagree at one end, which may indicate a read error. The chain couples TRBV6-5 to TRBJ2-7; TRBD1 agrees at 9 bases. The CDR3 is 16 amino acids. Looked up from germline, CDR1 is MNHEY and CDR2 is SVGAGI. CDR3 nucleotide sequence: TGTGTCAGCAGGATTACTGGGACAGGGAGTGCCTACGAGCAGTACTTC. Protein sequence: CVSRITGTGSAYEQYF.

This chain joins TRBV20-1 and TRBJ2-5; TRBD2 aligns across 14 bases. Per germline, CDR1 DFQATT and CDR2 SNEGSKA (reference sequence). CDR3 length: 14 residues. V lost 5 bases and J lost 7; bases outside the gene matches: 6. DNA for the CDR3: TGCAGTGCTGAGACTAGCGGGGGGGCTGGGACCCAGTACTTC. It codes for CSAETSGGAGTQYF.

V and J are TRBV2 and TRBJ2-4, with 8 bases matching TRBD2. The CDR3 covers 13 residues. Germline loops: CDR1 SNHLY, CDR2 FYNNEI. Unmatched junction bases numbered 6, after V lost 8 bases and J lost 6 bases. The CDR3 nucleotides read TGTGCCAGCGGGCGGGGGGCGATAAACATTCAGTACTTC. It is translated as CASGRGAINIQYF.

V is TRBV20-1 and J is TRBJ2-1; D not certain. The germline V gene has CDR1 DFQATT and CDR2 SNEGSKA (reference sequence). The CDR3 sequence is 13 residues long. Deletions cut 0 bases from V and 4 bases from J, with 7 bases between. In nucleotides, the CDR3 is TGCAGTGCTAGAGATTTCCCATACAATGAGCAGTTCTTC. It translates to CSARDFPYNEQFF.

In nucleotides, the CDR3 is TGTGCCAGCAGCTTCCCACCTGGGGGCAATCAGCCCCAGCATTTT. It yields the protein CASSFPPGGNQPQHF. This rearrangement joins TRBV7-2 to TRBJ1-5; no reliable D call. CDR3 length: 15 residues. Deletions cut 3 bases from V and 2 bases from J, with 11 bases between. Germline CDR1 reads SGHTA; CDR2 reads FQGNSA.

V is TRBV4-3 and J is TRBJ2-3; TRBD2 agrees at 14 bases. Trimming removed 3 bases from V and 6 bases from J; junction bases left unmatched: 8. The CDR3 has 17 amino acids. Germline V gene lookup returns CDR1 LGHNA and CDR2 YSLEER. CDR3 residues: CASSHGWTSGGRDTQYF. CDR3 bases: TGCGCCAGCAGCCACGGCTGGACTAGCGGGGGGCGGGATACGCAGTATTTT.

In DNA, the CDR3 is TGCAGCGTTGAAGCGTCCGGCCGGGCAGATACGCAGTATTTT. Its protein product is CSVEASGRADTQYF. V usage is TRBV29-1 and J usage is TRBJ2-3; D is unresolved. The CDR3 spans 14 residues. Germline loops: CDR1 SQVTM, CDR2 ANQGSEA. V dropped 1 base and J dropped 4 bases, with 12 bases sitting between them.

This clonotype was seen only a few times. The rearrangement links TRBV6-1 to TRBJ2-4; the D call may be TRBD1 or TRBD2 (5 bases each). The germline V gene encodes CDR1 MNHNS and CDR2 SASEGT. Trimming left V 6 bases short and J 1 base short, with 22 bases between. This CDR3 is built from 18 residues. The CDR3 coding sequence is TGTGCCAGCAGAGGGGCTCGGAACCGGGACGACGCCAAAAACATTCAGTACTTC. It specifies CASRGARNRDDAKNIQYF.

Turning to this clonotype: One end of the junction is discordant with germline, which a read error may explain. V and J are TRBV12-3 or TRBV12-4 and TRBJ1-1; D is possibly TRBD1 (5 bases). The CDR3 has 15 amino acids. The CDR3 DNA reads TGTGCCAGCAGTTTAATGGGACGGTCGAACACTGGAGCTTTCTTT. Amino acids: CASSLMGRSNTGAFF.